This T cell receptor (beta chain) originates from a study of shared clonotypes between healthy human individuals. Clones were read by immunoSEQ multiplex PCR, and TCRdb kept only the in-frame ones, dropping some. The repertoire includes some 1 million clones, 65% to 80% of them detected once, and approximately 1.5% sits in the top ten. The source of this sequence is a man aged 18 to 35 in good health. The sequenced sample consisted of memory CD4+ T cells sorted from blood. Regarding subset: CD45RA-negative fraction.

DNA for the CDR3: TGTGCCATCAGTTGGACAGGGTCTGGGGAGCAGTACTTC. Protein product: CAISWTGSGEQYF. This chain uses TRBV10-3 with TRBJ2-7; TRBD1 matches 8 bases. V shed 5 bases and J 7 bases; nucleotides not matched to a gene: 7. Germline CDR1 reads ENHRY; CDR2 reads SYGVKD. This CDR3 has 13 amino acids.